This T cell receptor beta chain was sequenced for a study of blood T cell repertoires in COVID-19. Looking at the study overall: The United States, Italy and Spain supplied acute and convalescent COVID-19 samples. T cells, B-cell-depleted T cells, or PBMCs provided the cDNA or gDNA that served as material.

As handled by the study authors: Estimation of nucleated cell counts was performed using reference gene primer amplification. Measured with immunoSEQ multiplex PCR; TCRdb has only the in-frame clones, and not every one. V and J calls and clone size come straight from that table; D and trimming were deduced from the DNA. The sample contains around 500,000 clones, approximately 83% of which appear only once. Germline CDR1 reads MNHNY; CDR2 reads SVGAGI (reference sequence). The CDR3 consists of 13 residues. The trim removed 10 bases at V and 6 bases at J, leaving 11 bases unmatched. The sample was peripheral blood. This sequence was found in a human donor in a cohort sampled during active COVID-19. The rearrangement links TRBV6-6 to TRBJ1-2; 7 positions agree with TRBD1. CDR3: CATLQGDLNGYTF. CDR3 coding DNA: TGTGCCACGCTCCAGGGGGACCTAAATGGCTACACCTTC.